This note documents a single TCR beta chain sequence. Its matching antigen is unknown. Whole-study results and caveats: The TCR gene usage of tumor memory CD4+ T cells clustered together with blood and lymph node memory CD4+ cells and with lymph node naive CD4+ cells.

Naive CD4+ cells had CD25+ Tregs removed. MiXCR, applied by TCRdb to the 5' RACE reads, yields one record per CDR3 protein. The data show tens of thousands of distinct CDR3 sequences, 28% seen once. The J segment lost 5 bases and the V segment lost 6 bases, leaving 1 base of the junction unmatched. CDR1 and CDR2 (germline): MNHEY, SVGAGI. This CDR3 has 13 residues. This TCR derives from a female donor with breast cancer. The sequenced sample was naive CD4+ T cells sorted from blood. The subset denotes: naive CD4+ T cells, CD4+CD45RA+CD25-. The chain has TRBV6-5 and TRBJ2-7; the match to TRBD2 covers 13 bases. CDR3 coding DNA: TGTGCCAGCAGCGGGACTAGCGGGAACGAGCAGTACTTC. It encodes CASSGTSGNEQYF.